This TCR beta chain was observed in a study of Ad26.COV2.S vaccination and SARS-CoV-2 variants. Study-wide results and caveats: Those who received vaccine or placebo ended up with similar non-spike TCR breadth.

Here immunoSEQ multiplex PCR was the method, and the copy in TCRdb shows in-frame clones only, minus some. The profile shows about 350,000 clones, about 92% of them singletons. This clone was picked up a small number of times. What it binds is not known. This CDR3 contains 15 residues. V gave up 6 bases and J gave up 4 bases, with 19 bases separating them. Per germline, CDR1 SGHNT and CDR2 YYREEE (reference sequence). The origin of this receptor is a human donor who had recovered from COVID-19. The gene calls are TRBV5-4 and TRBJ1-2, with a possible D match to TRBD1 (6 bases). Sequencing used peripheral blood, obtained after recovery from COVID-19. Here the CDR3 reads CASTDKNRAGYGYTF. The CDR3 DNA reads TGTGCCAGCACGGACAAAAACAGGGCGGGCTATGGCTACACCTTC.